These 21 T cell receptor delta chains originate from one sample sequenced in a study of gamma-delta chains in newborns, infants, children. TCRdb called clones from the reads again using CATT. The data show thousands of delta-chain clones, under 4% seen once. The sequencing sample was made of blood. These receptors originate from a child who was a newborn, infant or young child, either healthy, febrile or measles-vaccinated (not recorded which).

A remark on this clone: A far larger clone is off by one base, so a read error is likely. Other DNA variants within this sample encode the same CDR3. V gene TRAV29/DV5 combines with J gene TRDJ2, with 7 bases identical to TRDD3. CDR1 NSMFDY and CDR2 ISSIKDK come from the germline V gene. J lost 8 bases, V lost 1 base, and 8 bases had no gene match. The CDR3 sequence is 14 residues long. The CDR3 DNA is TGTGCAGCAAGCCCTGGGGGCCTCACGGCACAACTCTTCTTT. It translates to CAASPGGLTAQLFF.

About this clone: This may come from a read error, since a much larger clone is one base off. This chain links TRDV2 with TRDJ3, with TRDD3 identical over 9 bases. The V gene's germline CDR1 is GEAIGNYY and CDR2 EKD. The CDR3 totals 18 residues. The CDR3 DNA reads TGTGCCTGTGACAAATACTGGGGGAGCTCCTGGGACACCCGACAGACGTTTTTC. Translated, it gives CACDKYWGSSWDTRQTFF.

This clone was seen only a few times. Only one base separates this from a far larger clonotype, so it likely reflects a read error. CDR3 loop: CALGELDSSRTSSWDARQMFF. In DNA form, the CDR3 reads TGTGCTCTTGGGGAACTAGACTCCTCGAGGACCAGCTCCTGGGACGCCCGACAGATGTTTTTC. The chain carries TRDV1 and TRDJ3; the D gene is possibly TRDD3 (5 bases). Germline lookup yields CDR1 TSWWSYY and CDR2 QGS. This CDR3 contains 21 residues.

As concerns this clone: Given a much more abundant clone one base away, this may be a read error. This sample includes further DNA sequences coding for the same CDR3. CDR3 protein: CALGEKTYWGMYTDKLIF. The CDR3 nucleotides are TGTGCTCTTGGGGAAAAGACGTACTGGGGGATGTACACCGATAAACTCATATTT. The chain combines TRDV1 with TRDJ1; TRDD3 matches at 10 bases. In germline, CDR1 is TSWWSYY, CDR2 QGS. The CDR3 has 18 residues.

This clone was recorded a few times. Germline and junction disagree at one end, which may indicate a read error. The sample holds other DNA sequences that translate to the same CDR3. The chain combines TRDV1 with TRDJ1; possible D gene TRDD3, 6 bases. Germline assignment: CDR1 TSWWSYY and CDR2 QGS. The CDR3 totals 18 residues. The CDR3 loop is CALGEAPEGYRVTDRLIF. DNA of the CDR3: TGTGCTCTTGGGGAGGCTCCGGAGGGATATCGGGTCACCGATAGACTCATCTTT.

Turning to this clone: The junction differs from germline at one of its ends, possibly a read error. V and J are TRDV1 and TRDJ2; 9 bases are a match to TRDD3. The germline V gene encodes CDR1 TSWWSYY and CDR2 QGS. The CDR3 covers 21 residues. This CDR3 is CALETIDAAFAVLGETAQLFF. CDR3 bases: TGTGCCCTTGAAACGATAGACGCGGCCTTCGCCGTACTGGGGGAGACAGCACAACTCTTCTTT.

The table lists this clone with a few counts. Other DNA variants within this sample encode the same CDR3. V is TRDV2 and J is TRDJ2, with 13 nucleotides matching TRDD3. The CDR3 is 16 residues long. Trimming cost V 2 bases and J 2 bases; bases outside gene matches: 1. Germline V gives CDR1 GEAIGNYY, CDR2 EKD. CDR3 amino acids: CACDILGDTLTAQLFF. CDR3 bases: TGTGCCTGTGACATACTGGGGGATACGTTGACAGCACAACTCTTCTTT.

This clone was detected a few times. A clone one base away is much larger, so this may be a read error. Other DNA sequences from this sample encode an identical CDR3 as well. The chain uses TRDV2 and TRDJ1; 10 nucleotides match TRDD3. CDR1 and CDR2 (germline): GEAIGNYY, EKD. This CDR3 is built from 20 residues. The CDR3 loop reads CACDTGRFTGGYAYTDKPIF. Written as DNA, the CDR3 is TGTGCCTGTGACACCGGTAGATTTACCGGGGGATACGCTTACACCGATAAACCCATCTTT.

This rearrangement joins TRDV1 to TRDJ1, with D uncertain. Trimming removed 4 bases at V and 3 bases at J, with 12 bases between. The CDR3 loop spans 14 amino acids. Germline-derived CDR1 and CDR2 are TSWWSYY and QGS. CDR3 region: CALGAPRPADKLIF. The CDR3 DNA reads TGTGCTCTTGGGGCCCCCCGCCCGGCCGATAAACTCATCTTT.

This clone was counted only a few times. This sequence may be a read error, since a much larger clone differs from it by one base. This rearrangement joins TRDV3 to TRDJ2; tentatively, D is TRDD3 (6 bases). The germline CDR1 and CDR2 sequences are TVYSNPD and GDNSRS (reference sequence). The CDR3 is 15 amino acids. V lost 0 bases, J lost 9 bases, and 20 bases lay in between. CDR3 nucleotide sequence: TGTGCCTTTAGGTCCCCAACTGGGTTTACATCACAACTCTTCTTT. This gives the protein CAFRSPTGFTSQLFF.

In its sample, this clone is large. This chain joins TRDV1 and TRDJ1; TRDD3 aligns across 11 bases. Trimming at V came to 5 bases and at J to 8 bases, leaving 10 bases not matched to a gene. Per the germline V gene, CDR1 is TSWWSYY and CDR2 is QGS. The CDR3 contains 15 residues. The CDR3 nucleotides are TGTGCTCTTGGGAACGGGTTGGGGGATACGAAAAAACTCATCTTT. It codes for CALGNGLGDTKKLIF.

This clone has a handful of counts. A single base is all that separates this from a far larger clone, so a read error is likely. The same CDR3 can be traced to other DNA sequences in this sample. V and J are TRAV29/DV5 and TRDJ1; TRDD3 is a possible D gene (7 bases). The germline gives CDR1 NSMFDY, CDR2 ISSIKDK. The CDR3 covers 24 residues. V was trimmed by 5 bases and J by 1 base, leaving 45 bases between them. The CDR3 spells CAARVPQGVLLRGYAPLFTDKLIF. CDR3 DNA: TGTGCAGCGAGGGTTCCTCAGGGGGTCCTCCTACGTGGATACGCTCCACTGTTCACCGATAAACTCATCTTT.

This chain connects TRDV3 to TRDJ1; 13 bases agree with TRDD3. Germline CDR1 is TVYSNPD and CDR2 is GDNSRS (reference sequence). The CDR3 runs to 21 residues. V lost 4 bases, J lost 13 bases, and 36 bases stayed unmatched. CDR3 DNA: TGTGCCTCCCGCGGCTACGTTACTGGGGGATACGCGTATGTTCGATTTGATAAATCCATCTTT. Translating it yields CASRGYVTGGYAYVRFDKSIF.

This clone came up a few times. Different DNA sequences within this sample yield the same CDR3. The CDR3: CACDTGGSVSWDTRQMFF. CDR3 nucleotide sequence: TGTGCCTGTGACACTGGAGGATCCGTCTCCTGGGACACCCGACAGATGTTTTTC. The rearrangement uses TRDV2 and TRDJ3; D is undetermined. This CDR3 has 18 amino acids. Germline V gives CDR1 GEAIGNYY, CDR2 EKD. The V gene lost 1 base and the J gene lost 0 bases, with 12 bases spanning the gap.

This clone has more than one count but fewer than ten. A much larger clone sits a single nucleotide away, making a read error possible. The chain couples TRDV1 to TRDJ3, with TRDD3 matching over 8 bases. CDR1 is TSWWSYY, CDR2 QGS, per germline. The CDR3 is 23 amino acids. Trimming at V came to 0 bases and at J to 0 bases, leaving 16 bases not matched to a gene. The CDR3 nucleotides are TGTGCTCTTGGGGAACTAATCCTCTCTACTGGGGGCATTAGCTCCTGGGACACCCGACAGATGTTTTTC. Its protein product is CALGELILSTGGISSWDTRQMFF.

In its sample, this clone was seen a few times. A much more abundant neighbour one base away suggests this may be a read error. CDR3 coding DNA: TGTGCTCTTGGGGACCTTACTGGGGGATGCGCCGACGCCTTACTATACACCGATAAACTCATCTTT. As protein: CALGDLTGGCADALLYTDKLIF. The genes are TRDV1 and TRDJ1, with 10 bases identical to TRDD3. Germline V lookup: CDR1 TSWWSYY, CDR2 QGS. Trimming at V came to 3 bases and at J to 0 bases, leaving 22 bases not matched to a gene. This CDR3 has 22 amino acids.

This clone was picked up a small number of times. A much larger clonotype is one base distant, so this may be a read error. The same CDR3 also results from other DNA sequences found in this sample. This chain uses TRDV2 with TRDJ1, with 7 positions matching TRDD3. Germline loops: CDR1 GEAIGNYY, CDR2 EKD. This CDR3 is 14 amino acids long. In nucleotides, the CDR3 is TGTGCCTGCGACACCGGGGGATACACCGATAAACTCATCTTT. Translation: CACDTGGYTDKLIF.

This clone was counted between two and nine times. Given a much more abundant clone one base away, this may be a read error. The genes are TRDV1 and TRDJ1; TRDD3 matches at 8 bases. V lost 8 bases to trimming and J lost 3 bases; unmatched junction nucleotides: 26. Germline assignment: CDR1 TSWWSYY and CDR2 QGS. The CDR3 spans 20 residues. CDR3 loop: CALSLRSRMGDAQRADKLIF. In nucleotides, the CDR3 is TGTGCTCTTTCCCTCCGGAGCCGAATGGGGGATGCGCAAAGGGCCGATAAACTCATCTTT.

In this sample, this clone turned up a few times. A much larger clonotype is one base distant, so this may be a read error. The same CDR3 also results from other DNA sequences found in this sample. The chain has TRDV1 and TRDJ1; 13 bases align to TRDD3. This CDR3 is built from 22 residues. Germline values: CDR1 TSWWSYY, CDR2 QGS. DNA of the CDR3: TGCGCTCTTGGGGACCTTACTGGGGGATACGCCGACGCCTTACTATACACCGATAAACTCATCTTT. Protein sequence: CALGDLTGGYADALLYTDKLIF.

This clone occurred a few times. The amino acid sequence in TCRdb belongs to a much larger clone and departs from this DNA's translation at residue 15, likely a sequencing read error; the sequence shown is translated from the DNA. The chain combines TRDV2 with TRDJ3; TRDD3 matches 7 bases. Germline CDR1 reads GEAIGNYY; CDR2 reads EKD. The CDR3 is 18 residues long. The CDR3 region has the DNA TGTGCCTGTGACACCGGGGATAAGGCAGCCTGGGACACCCGACGGATGTTTTTC. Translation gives CACDTGDKAAWDTRRMFF.

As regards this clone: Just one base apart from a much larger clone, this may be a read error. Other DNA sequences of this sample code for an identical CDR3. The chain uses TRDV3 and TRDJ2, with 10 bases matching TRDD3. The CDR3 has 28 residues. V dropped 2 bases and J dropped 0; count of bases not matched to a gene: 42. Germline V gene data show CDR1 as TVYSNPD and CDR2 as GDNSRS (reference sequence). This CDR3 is CAFRALPIPPTGGYASGLSRALTAQLFF. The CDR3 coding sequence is TGTGCCTTTCGTGCCCTTCCAATCCCTCCAACCGGGGGATACGCCTCCGGTCTCTCACGAGCTTTGACAGCACAACTCTTCTTT.